This T cell receptor beta chain originates from a study of Graves' ophthalmopathy and Graves' hyperthyroidism. For the study at large: Researchers classed hyperthyroidism as stable given no ophthalmopathy within 18 months of follow-up.

Diagnoses were established from clinical symptoms, serum thyroxine, TRAb, thyroid ultrasound and orbital computed tomography. The CDR3 is made up of 14 amino acids. The germline V gene encodes CDR1 SGHTA and CDR2 FQGNSA. From RNA, the CDR3 regions of TCR beta chains were amplified and sequenced. Second-round multiplex PCR followed a first-round RT-PCR using HTBI primers. TCRdb redid the calling of the multiplex PCR reads with MiXCR, one entry per CDR3 protein. The sample yields 1 million to 1.3 million distinct CDR3 sequences, about two fifths seen once. The source is an adult man with Graves' hyperthyroidism. Sequenced sample: peripheral blood or thyroid tissue (not recorded which). This chain uses TRBV7-2 with TRBJ1-6, with D perhaps matching TRBD1 (6 bases). The CDR3 sequence: CARAPGHTNSPLHF. The CDR3 DNA follows: TGTGCTAGAGCCCCGGGACACACTAATTCACCCCTCCACTTT.